This T cell receptor (beta chain) comes out of a study of identical twins. Trimming left V 6 bases short and J 0 bases short, with 10 bases between. Germline values: CDR1 SEHNR, CDR2 FQNEAQ (reference sequence). The CDR3 is 14 amino acids. Addition of a universal primer site occurred through template switching, and cDNA carried unique molecular identifiers. Using its own MiXCR run on the 5' RACE reads, TCRdb lists one record per CDR3 protein. The sample records 1.5 million to 2 million distinct CDR3 sequences, less than 35% being singletons. For this clonotype: What it binds is not known.

The study, taken as a whole, reports: Twin pairs' shared out-of-frame alpha sequences were enriched in low generation probability. Twin sharing of out-of-frame TCR alpha was underestimated by models in monozygotic pairs. Insertions were reduced in abundant cord blood beta clonotypes but not in memory repertoires.

The sequenced material came from cord blood. This chain links TRBV7-9 with TRBJ2-3; D gene ambiguous. The sequence was collected from a newborn girl in good health. The CDR3 DNA reads as TGTGCCAGCAGTCATGACTGGAGCACAGATACGCAGTATTTT. This codes for CASSHDWSTDTQYF.